These 2 T cell receptor beta chains came from one sample sequenced in a study of blood T cells in healthy people across ages. It was with a sample-barcoded 5' primer and a J-beta primer mix that a second PCR of roughly 7 to 12 cycles was run. TCRdb processed the 5' RACE reads anew with MiXCR; each CDR3 protein has one entry. The table lists approximately 900,000 distinct CDR3 sequences, almost 30% of them singletons. A further study also used this sample, focusing on T cells of mothers and their children.

What was sequenced was blood. Receptors originate from a woman aged 40-49 years in good health.

This clonotype has just a few counts. The V call is TRBV5-5, the J call TRBJ1-2; D not certain. The V end was cut by 4 bases, the J end by 6 bases, with 13 bases between. The CDR3 covers 13 residues. CDR1 SGHKS and CDR2 YYEKEE come from the germline V gene (reference sequence). The CDR3 reads CASSRLRTDGYTF. CDR3 DNA: TGTGCCAGCAGCCGGCTCCGGACGGATGGCTACACCTTC.

CDR3 loop: CASGLGTGGLGGYEQYF. CDR3 DNA: TGTGCCAGCGGGCTCGGGACAGGGGGATTGGGTGGGTACGAGCAGTACTTC. The rearrangement links TRBV12-3 or TRBV12-4 to TRBJ2-7; 11 positions agree with TRBD1. V lost 8 bases, J lost 4 bases, and 16 bases stayed unmatched. This CDR3 contains 17 residues.